The rows below give T cell receptor beta chains drawn from one sample of a study of blood T cell repertoires in COVID-19. Produced via immunoSEQ multiplex PCR; TCRdb's table is partial and in-frame only. The sample shows about 20,000 clones, over 70% of them seen only once. Source material: peripheral blood. The source of these receptors is a human donor in a cohort sampled during active COVID-19. Each CDR3 is given with its conserved first and last residue. Each record gives: clone size, J gene, D gene, V gene, CDR3 DNA, CDR3 protein. A D gene is named only where the DNA matches it firmly. Size is stated for part of the rows, as once, few or many counts, or as a class when the clone is expanded.

size: -; J: TRBJ2-3; D: TRBD2; V: TRBV28; DNA: TGTGCCAGCAGTTTCGCGGGAGTGGCCAGCACAGATACGCAGTATTTT; CDR3: CASSFAGVASTDTQYF
size: -; J: TRBJ2-7; D: TRBD1; V: TRBV5-6; DNA: TGTGCCAGCAGCGGCCGGGACAGGGACAACGAGCAGTACTTC; CDR3: CASSGRDRDNEQYF
size: -; J: TRBJ2-5; D: -; V: TRBV7-7; DNA: TGTGCTAGCAGCTCGTTTCTGGCGGGGGAGACCCAGTACTTC; CDR3: CASSSFLAGETQYF
size: -; J: TRBJ2-5; D: TRBD2; V: TRBV10-3; DNA: TGTGCCATCAGTGAGTCGGGCGGGAGGGAAGAGACCCAGTACTTC; CDR3: CAISESGGREETQYF
size: -; J: TRBJ2-1; D: -; V: TRBV11-2; DNA: TGTGCCAGCAGCTTTACCGGACAATCCAACAATGAGCAGTTCTTC; CDR3: CASSFTGQSNNEQFF
size: -; J: TRBJ1-1; D: -; V: TRBV7-9; DNA: TGTGCCAGCAGCTTAGCCCGGGGAGGGGACACTGAAGCTTTCTTT; CDR3: CASSLARGGDTEAFF
size: -; J: TRBJ1-4; D: TRBD1; V: TRBV18; DNA: TGTGCCAGCTCACTATGGACAGGGGAGAATGAAAAACTGTTTTTT; CDR3: CASSLWTGENEKLFF
size: few; J: TRBJ1-1; D: -; V: TRBV6-2/TRBV6-3; DNA: TGTGCCAGCAGCCCCCCCGAGGCGTCAGCTTTCTTT; CDR3: CASSPPEASAFF
size: -; J: TRBJ2-4; D: -; V: TRBV28; DNA: TGTGCCAGCAGCCGGGGTAGGAGTCAGTACTTC; CDR3: CASSRGRSQYF
size: -; J: TRBJ2-1; D: TRBD2; V: TRBV18; DNA: TGTGCCAGCTCACGAGCGGCTAGCGGGAGTTACAATGAGCAGTTCTTC; CDR3: CASSRAASGSYNEQFF
size: -; J: TRBJ2-4; D: -; V: TRBV3-1/TRBV3-2; DNA: TGTGCCAGCAGCCAAGGGGCACTAGCCAAAAACATTCAGTACTTC; CDR3: CASSQGALAKNIQYF
size: -; J: TRBJ1-1; D: -; V: TRBV30; DNA: TGTGCCTGCATCTCGACGGGAAGGAGCACTGAAGCTTTCTTT; CDR3: CACISTGRSTEAFF
size: -; J: TRBJ1-2; D: -; V: TRBV19; DNA: TGTGCCAGTAGTAAACAGGTCGGTGGCTATGGCTACACCTTC; CDR3: CASSKQVGGYGYTF
size: -; J: TRBJ2-1; D: TRBD2; V: TRBV28; DNA: TGTGCCAGCACCGGGGGAGGACTAGCGGGAAGTGAGCAGTTCTTC; CDR3: CASTGGGLAGSEQFF
size: -; J: TRBJ1-1; D: -; V: TRBV5-1; DNA: TGCGCCAGCAGCTTGACGGTGAACACTGAAGCTTTCTTT; CDR3: CASSLTVNTEAFF
size: -; J: TRBJ1-6; D: -; V: TRBV30; DNA: TGTGCCTGGAGTCAATCAGGGTGGGATTCACCCCTCCACTTT; CDR3: CAWSQSGWDSPLHF
size: -; J: TRBJ2-1; D: TRBD2; V: TRBV2; DNA: TGTGCCAGCAGTGAAAAGATTAGCGGGAGGAATGAGCAGTTCTTC; CDR3: CASSEKISGRNEQFF
size: -; J: TRBJ1-2; D: -; V: TRBV18; DNA: TGTGCCAGCTCACCCGGACAGACGTCTAACTATGGCTACACCTTC; CDR3: CASSPGQTSNYGYTF
size: -; J: TRBJ1-4; D: -; V: TRBV28; DNA: TGTGCCAGCAGTTCCGGGAAGGAAAAACTGTTTTTT; CDR3: CASSSGKEKLFF
size: -; J: TRBJ2-5; D: -; V: TRBV27; DNA: TGTGCCAGCGGAAACGGGGAGACCCAGTACTTC; CDR3: CASGNGETQYF
size: -; J: TRBJ2-3; D: -; V: TRBV19; DNA: TGTGCCAGTACCCCGACTAGAGGTACGCAGTATTTT; CDR3: CASTPTRGTQYF
size: -; J: TRBJ1-1; D: TRBD1; V: TRBV29-1; DNA: TGCAGCGTTAGACAGGGGGCTGTTGAAGCTTTCTTT; CDR3: CSVRQGAVEAFF
size: few; J: TRBJ2-2; D: -; V: TRBV28; DNA: TGTGCCAGCAGTCCCCCTTATAGGGGCGGGGAGCTGTTTTTT; CDR3: CASSPPYRGGELFF
size: -; J: TRBJ2-2; D: -; V: TRBV5-6; DNA: TGTGCCAGCAGCTTCTTTTTAGGACAGAACACCGGGGAGCTGTTTTTT; CDR3: CASSFFLGQNTGELFF
size: -; J: TRBJ1-1; D: TRBD1; V: TRBV3-1/TRBV3-2; DNA: TGTGCCAGCAGCCAAGACATAAGGGGGCTAACTGAAGCTTTCTTT; CDR3: CASSQDIRGLTEAFF
size: -; J: TRBJ1-1; D: -; V: TRBV4-1; DNA: TGCGCCAGCAGCCAAGTCCAGTACACTGAAGCTTTCTTT; CDR3: CASSQVQYTEAFF
size: -; J: TRBJ1-6; D: -; V: TRBV27; DNA: TGTGCCAGCAGTTTATTGGGCAGGGCTTATTCACCCCTCCACTTT; CDR3: CASSLLGRAYSPLHF
size: few; J: TRBJ1-1; D: TRBD1; V: TRBV28; DNA: TGTGCCAGCAGTTTATCTTCAGGGGGCGGCGAAGCTTTCTTT; CDR3: CASSLSSGGGEAFF
size: -; J: TRBJ2-1; D: TRBD2; V: TRBV6-4; DNA: TGTGCCAGCAGTGTTGCGGGAGTGGGGAACAATGAGCAGTTCTTC; CDR3: CASSVAGVGNNEQFF
size: -; J: TRBJ2-1; D: -; V: TRBV5-1; DNA: TGCGCCAGCAGTTTCGGGACTGCCAGGGACAATGAGCAGTTCTTC; CDR3: CASSFGTARDNEQFF
size: -; J: TRBJ2-2; D: -; V: TRBV5-1; DNA: TGCGCCAGCAGCTTCACAGCGGGGAACACCGGGGAGCTGTTTTTT; CDR3: CASSFTAGNTGELFF
size: -; J: TRBJ1-2; D: -; V: TRBV25-1; DNA: TGTGCCAGTTCCCTAGACGGCTACACCTTC; CDR3: CASSLDGYTF
size: -; J: TRBJ2-6; D: TRBD1; V: TRBV7-3; DNA: TGTGCCAGCAGCAGGGGACCCCAGGGGGCGCCTGGGGCCAACGTCCTGACTTTC; CDR3: CASSRGPQGAPGANVLTF
size: -; J: TRBJ2-1; D: -; V: TRBV5-1; DNA: TGCGCCAGCAGCTTCGGGGGCAATGAGCAGTTCTTC; CDR3: CASSFGGNEQFF
size: few; J: TRBJ2-7; D: TRBD1; V: TRBV3-1/TRBV3-2; DNA: TGTGCCAGCAGCGGGACAGTTTCCTACGAGCAGTACTTC; CDR3: CASSGTVSYEQYF
size: -; J: TRBJ2-1; D: -; V: TRBV7-9; DNA: TGTGCCAGCAGCCCGTTTAGCTCCTACAATGAGCAGTTCTTC; CDR3: CASSPFSSYNEQFF
size: -; J: TRBJ2-3; D: TRBD2; V: TRBV24-1; DNA: TGTGCCACCTCCCGGGCGGGGAGGGCGACAGATACGCAGTATTTT; CDR3: CATSRAGRATDTQYF
size: -; J: TRBJ2-5; D: -; V: TRBV6-5; DNA: TGTGCCAGCAGTTACTCGCGCCAAGAGACCCAGTACTTC; CDR3: CASSYSRQETQYF
size: -; J: TRBJ1-1; D: TRBD1; V: TRBV7-8; DNA: TGTGCCAGCAGCTTAGCGACAGGGGGTAGGAAAGCTTTCTTT; CDR3: CASSLATGGRKAFF
size: -; J: TRBJ2-5; D: -; V: TRBV27; DNA: TGTGCCAGCAGGACTGTTGAGACCCAGTACTTC; CDR3: CASRTVETQYF
size: -; J: TRBJ1-2; D: -; V: TRBV7-9; DNA: TGTGCCAGCAGCTTGGGACGGGGGATCTACACCTTC; CDR3: CASSLGRGIYTF
size: -; J: TRBJ2-7; D: -; V: TRBV6-5; DNA: TGTGCCAGCAGTTATGGACGGGGGGCTTACGAGCAGTACTTC; CDR3: CASSYGRGAYEQYF
size: -; J: TRBJ1-5; D: -; V: TRBV6-6; DNA: TGTGCCAGCAGTCCCACCGGATTCATGAGGGATCAGCCCCAGCATTTT; CDR3: CASSPTGFMRDQPQHF
size: once; J: TRBJ2-2; D: TRBD2; V: TRBV2; DNA: TGTGCCAGCACTGGTCAGCGGGAGGTCCCCGGGGAGCTGTTTTTT; CDR3: CASTGQREVPGELFF
size: -; J: TRBJ2-7; D: -; V: TRBV19; DNA: TGTGCCAGTAGTATAACCGGGGGAAGGTACGAGCAGTACTTC; CDR3: CASSITGGRYEQYF
size: -; J: TRBJ2-1; D: -; V: TRBV9; DNA: TGTGCCAGCAGCATTAAAGGCCAGGGAAGGCAGTTCTTC; CDR3: CASSIKGQGRQFF
size: -; J: TRBJ1-1; D: TRBD1; V: TRBV28; DNA: TGTGCCACCATCACAGGGGCCGCTAATGAAGCTTTCTTT; CDR3: CATITGAANEAFF
size: -; J: TRBJ2-5; D: -; V: TRBV6-1; DNA: TGTGCCAGCAGTGAAGCGCTTCCGGGGGAGACCCAGTACTTC; CDR3: CASSEALPGETQYF
size: -; J: TRBJ1-1; D: -; V: TRBV28; DNA: TGTGCCAGCAGTTTCCGCATAGAGAACACTGAAGCTTTCTTT; CDR3: CASSFRIENTEAFF
size: -; J: TRBJ1-5; D: TRBD1; V: TRBV6-5; DNA: TGTGCCAGCAACCCGGGGACAGGGGACGGTCAGCCCCAGCATTTT; CDR3: CASNPGTGDGQPQHF
size: -; J: TRBJ2-7; D: -; V: TRBV27; DNA: TGTGCTAGCAGTTTATCGTACGGCGGATTACGCGAGCAGTACTTC; CDR3: CASSLSYGGLREQYF
size: once; J: TRBJ1-2; D: TRBD1; V: TRBV24-1; DNA: TGTGCCACCAGTGATGAGACAGGGGTCGAAGGCTACACCTTC; CDR3: CATSDETGVEGYTF
size: -; J: TRBJ1-3; D: -; V: TRBV11-2; DNA: TGTGCCAGCAGCTCCCCGAGCTCTGGAAACACCATATATTTT; CDR3: CASSSPSSGNTIYF
size: -; J: TRBJ1-5; D: -; V: TRBV2; DNA: TGTGCCAGCAGTCGACAGAATCAGCCCCAGCATTTT; CDR3: CASSRQNQPQHF
size: -; J: TRBJ1-5; D: -; V: TRBV28; DNA: TGTGCCACCAAAGTAGAGGGACTTCAGCCCCAGCATTTT; CDR3: CATKVEGLQPQHF